These T cell receptor beta chains were read from a single sample in a study of T cell changes during pregnancy in multiple sclerosis. Some clones are missing from TCRdb's copy, which holds only in-frame ones; the method was immunoSEQ multiplex PCR. This sample has roughly 59,000 clones, with 80% to 95% found just once. Here the sequenced sample was CD8+ T cells from peripheral blood mononuclear cells, taken in the second trimester of pregnancy. Receptors originate from a female donor with multiple sclerosis, enrolled in a pregnancy study. Each CDR3 is given with its conserved first and last residue. Fields, in order: clone size, D gene, J gene, V gene, CDR3 protein, CDR3 DNA. A D gene is named only where the DNA matches it firmly. Clone size is not always given. Where it is, it says once, few, many or a class for expanded clones.

size: .; D: .; J: TRBJ1-2; V: TRBV15; CDR3: CATSRVPGANYGYTF; DNA: TGTGCCACCAGCAGAGTACCAGGGGCTAACTATGGCTACACCTTC
size: .; D: TRBD1; J: TRBJ1-2; V: TRBV27; CDR3: CATHRGFNYGYTF; DNA: TGTGCCACCCACAGGGGATTCAACTATGGCTACACCTTC
size: .; D: .; J: TRBJ1-2; V: TRBV7-2; CDR3: CASSLNGQGLNGYTF; DNA: TGTGCCAGCAGCTTAAATGGGCAGGGCTTGAATGGCTACACCTTC
size: .; D: .; J: TRBJ2-1; V: TRBV19; CDR3: CASSQMEGNEQFF; DNA: TGTGCCAGTAGTCAGATGGAGGGCAATGAGCAGTTCTTC
size: .; D: .; J: TRBJ2-6; V: TRBV5-4; CDR3: CASSLFMGVGANVLTF; DNA: TGTGCCAGCAGCTTGTTTATGGGAGTTGGGGCCAACGTCCTGACTTTC
size: few; D: .; J: TRBJ1-1; V: TRBV30; CDR3: CAWEVVVNTEAFF; DNA: TGTGCCTGGGAGGTTGTGGTGAACACTGAAGCTTTCTTT
size: .; D: .; J: TRBJ1-1; V: TRBV19; CDR3: CASSNTAWTAQYIANTEAFF; DNA: TGTGCCAGTAGCAATACTGCCTGGACAGCCCAATACATCGCGAACACTGAAGCTTTCTTT
size: .; D: TRBD1; J: TRBJ1-1; V: TRBV7-9; CDR3: CASSLRQGLFTEAFF; DNA: TGTGCCAGCAGCTTAAGACAGGGGTTGTTCACTGAAGCTTTCTTT
size: .; D: .; J: TRBJ2-1; V: TRBV30; CDR3: CAWSVRGADYNEQFF; DNA: TGTGCCTGGAGTGTACGTGGGGCGGATTACAATGAGCAGTTCTTC
size: .; D: .; J: TRBJ2-5; V: TRBV27; CDR3: CASSYSDRQETQYF; DNA: TGTGCCAGCAGTTACAGCGACAGACAAGAGACCCAGTACTTC
size: .; D: .; J: TRBJ2-7; V: TRBV27; CDR3: CASSSLAYEQYF; DNA: TGTGCCAGCAGTTCTCTAGCCTACGAGCAGTACTTC
size: once; D: .; J: TRBJ1-5; V: TRBV5-8; CDR3: CASSSQGTNQPQHF; DNA: TGTGCCAGCAGTTCCCAGGGGACCAATCAGCCCCAGCATTTT
size: .; D: .; J: TRBJ2-5; V: TRBV7-6; CDR3: CASSRGGLETQYF; DNA: TGTGCCAGCAGCCGTGGGGGGTTGGAGACCCAGTACTTC
size: .; D: .; J: TRBJ2-1; V: TRBV5-1; CDR3: CASSLEAGIGYNEQFF; DNA: TGCGCCAGCAGCTTGGAGGCGGGAATTGGCTACAATGAGCAGTTCTTC
size: .; D: .; J: TRBJ2-1; V: TRBV7-3; CDR3: CASSPTGGNEQFF; DNA: TGTGCCAGCAGCCCAACGGGCGGGAATGAGCAGTTCTTC
size: .; D: .; J: TRBJ2-1; V: TRBV6-4; CDR3: CASSDSTGSYNEQFF; DNA: TGTGCCAGCAGTGACTCGACCGGGAGTTACAATGAGCAGTTCTTC
size: .; D: TRBD2; J: TRBJ2-3; V: TRBV4-3; CDR3: CASSQRGLAGVGDTQYF; DNA: TGCGCCAGCAGCCAAAGGGGACTAGCGGGAGTGGGGGATACGCAGTATTTT
size: .; D: .; J: TRBJ2-7; V: TRBV2; CDR3: CATLGIGGSEQYF; DNA: TGTGCCACCTTAGGAATCGGGGGATCCGAGCAGTACTTC
size: .; D: TRBD1; J: TRBJ1-3; V: TRBV9; CDR3: CASSGGTGTGGASGNTIYF; DNA: TGTGCCAGCAGCGGTGGAACCGGGACAGGAGGCGCCTCTGGAAACACCATATATTTT
size: .; D: TRBD2; J: TRBJ2-1; V: TRBV4-3; CDR3: CASSQETSGTSSYNEQFF; DNA: TGCGCCAGCAGCCAAGAGACTAGCGGGACGAGCTCCTACAATGAGCAGTTCTTC
size: .; D: TRBD1; J: TRBJ2-1; V: TRBV4-1; CDR3: CASSQYRDRGDNEQFF; DNA: TGCGCCAGCAGCCAATACCGGGACAGGGGAGACAATGAGCAGTTCTTC
size: once; D: .; J: TRBJ2-7; V: TRBV10-3; CDR3: CALPYEQYF; DNA: TGTGCCCTCCCCTACGAGCAGTACTTC
size: .; D: TRBD2; J: TRBJ2-1; V: TRBV5-1; CDR3: CASSFEGGLAGVYNEQFF; DNA: TGCGCCAGCAGCTTCGAAGGGGGACTAGCGGGGGTTTACAATGAGCAGTTCTTC
size: .; D: .; J: TRBJ2-7; V: TRBV19; CDR3: CASSIAPGDHEQYF; DNA: TGTGCCAGTAGTATAGCACCGGGAGACCACGAGCAGTACTTC
size: .; D: TRBD2; J: TRBJ2-7; V: TRBV19; CDR3: CASSISSGNYYEQYF; DNA: TGTGCCAGTAGTATTTCTAGCGGGAATTACTACGAGCAGTACTTC
size: once; D: TRBD2; J: TRBJ2-7; V: TRBV7-9; CDR3: CASSRTSSYEQYF; DNA: TGTGCCAGCAGCAGGACTAGTTCGTACGAGCAGTACTTC
size: .; D: TRBD2; J: TRBJ2-7; V: TRBV27; CDR3: CASSSGLAYEQYF; DNA: TGTGCCAGCAGTTCGGGACTAGCCTACGAGCAGTACTTC
size: .; D: .; J: TRBJ1-6; V: TRBV2; CDR3: CASSEAVNRASSPLHF; DNA: TGTGCCAGCAGTGAAGCGGTTAACAGGGCGAGCTCACCCCTCCACTTT
size: .; D: .; J: TRBJ1-6; V: TRBV4-1; CDR3: CASSQIAGTVEALHF; DNA: TGCGCCAGCAGCCAAATCGCGGGTACAGTGGAGGCCCTCCACTTT
size: .; D: TRBD2; J: TRBJ2-5; V: TRBV6-5; CDR3: CASSSTSGSQETQYF; DNA: TGTGCCAGCAGTTCGACTAGCGGGAGCCAAGAGACCCAGTACTTC
size: .; D: .; J: TRBJ2-2; V: TRBV7-2; CDR3: CASTVPGELFF; DNA: TGTGCCAGCACCGTCCCCGGGGAGCTGTTTTTT
size: .; D: .; J: TRBJ1-3; V: TRBV4-1; CDR3: CASSQDQVTDHSGNTIYF; DNA: TGCGCCAGCAGCCAAGATCAGGTAACCGACCACTCTGGAAACACCATATATTTT
size: .; D: TRBD1; J: TRBJ1-2; V: TRBV9; CDR3: CASSPSPGQGVSNYGYTF; DNA: TGTGCCAGCAGCCCATCCCCGGGACAGGGGGTGTCCAACTATGGCTACACCTTC
size: once; D: .; J: TRBJ2-4; V: TRBV29-1; CDR3: CSVMQVGSDIQYF; DNA: TGCAGCGTTATGCAGGTCGGTTCGGACATTCAGTACTTC
size: once; D: .; J: TRBJ2-3; V: TRBV4-2; CDR3: CASSQDSNTQYF; DNA: TGTGCCAGCAGCCAAGACTCTAATACGCAGTATTTT
size: .; D: TRBD1; J: TRBJ1-2; V: TRBV7-9; CDR3: CASSSTGGGYGYTF; DNA: TGTGCCAGCAGCTCTACAGGGGGCGGGTATGGCTACACCTTC
size: .; D: .; J: TRBJ1-1; V: TRBV19; CDR3: CASSIVMNTEAFF; DNA: TGTGCCAGTAGTATAGTTATGAACACTGAAGCTTTCTTT
size: .; D: TRBD2; J: TRBJ2-7; V: TRBV4-1; CDR3: CASSQDAQGLADSYEQYF; DNA: TGCGCCAGCAGCCAAGATGCCCAGGGTCTAGCGGACTCCTACGAGCAGTACTTC
size: .; D: .; J: TRBJ1-1; V: TRBV5-4; CDR3: CASFHSTEAFF; DNA: TGTGCCAGCTTTCATAGCACTGAAGCTTTCTTT
size: .; D: .; J: TRBJ1-5; V: TRBV7-9; CDR3: CASSLAGHDSNQPQHF; DNA: TGTGCCAGCAGCTTAGCGGGGCACGATAGCAATCAGCCCCAGCATTTT
size: .; D: .; J: TRBJ2-7; V: TRBV5-4; CDR3: CASSLGGLQQYF; DNA: TGTGCCAGCAGCTTGGGAGGGCTCCAGCAGTACTTC
size: .; D: .; J: TRBJ1-5; V: TRBV28; CDR3: CASSLVLLVQPQHF; DNA: TGTGCCAGCAGTTTGGTACTCCTTGTGCAGCCCCAGCATTTT
size: .; D: TRBD1; J: TRBJ2-3; V: TRBV6-4; CDR3: CASSDQDTGGGTDTQYF; DNA: TGTGCCAGCAGTGACCAGGACACAGGGGGCGGCACAGATACGCAGTATTTT
size: .; D: .; J: TRBJ2-3; V: TRBV6-6; CDR3: CASSSTPLLTDTQYF; DNA: TGTGCCAGCAGTTCAACTCCCCTACTCACAGATACGCAGTATTTT
size: .; D: .; J: TRBJ2-3; V: TRBV9; CDR3: CASSAGGEVGTDTQYF; DNA: TGTGCCAGCAGCGCCGGAGGGGAGGTGGGCACAGATACGCAGTATTTT
size: .; D: TRBD1; J: TRBJ2-2; V: TRBV5-6; CDR3: CASSSTGGNTGELFF; DNA: TGTGCCAGCAGCTCTACAGGGGGGAACACCGGGGAGCTGTTTTTT
size: .; D: .; J: TRBJ1-1; V: TRBV4-1; CDR3: CASSQNPRGAEAFF; DNA: TGCGCCAGCAGCCAAAACCCACGGGGAGCTGAAGCTTTCTTT
size: .; D: TRBD2; J: TRBJ2-5; V: TRBV5-1; CDR3: CASSGRTSGNETQYF; DNA: TGCGCCAGCAGCGGCCGGACTAGCGGGAATGAGACCCAGTACTTC
size: .; D: TRBD2; J: TRBJ2-7; V: TRBV27; CDR3: CASATSGSYEQYF; DNA: TGTGCCAGCGCTACTAGCGGGAGCTACGAGCAGTACTTC
size: .; D: TRBD1; J: TRBJ1-2; V: TRBV28; CDR3: CASTLVGTGIFGYTF; DNA: TGTGCCAGCACCTTGGTCGGGACAGGGATCTTTGGCTACACCTTC
size: few; D: TRBD1; J: TRBJ1-1; V: TRBV28; CDR3: CASATTGIGTEAFF; DNA: TGTGCCAGCGCCACGACAGGGATCGGGACTGAAGCTTTCTTT
size: .; D: TRBD2; J: TRBJ2-1; V: TRBV9; CDR3: CASSVDQAGATYNEQFF; DNA: TGTGCCAGCAGCGTAGACCAGGCGGGAGCAACCTACAATGAGCAGTTCTTC
size: .; D: .; J: TRBJ2-7; V: TRBV19; CDR3: CASSNPPRGRDSEQYF; DNA: TGTGCCAGTAGTAACCCCCCCAGGGGTCGTGATAGCGAGCAGTACTTC
size: .; D: TRBD1; J: TRBJ1-1; V: TRBV4-1; CDR3: CASSGTGPEAFF; DNA: TGCGCCAGCAGCGGGACAGGGCCTGAAGCTTTCTTT
size: .; D: .; J: TRBJ2-7; V: TRBV7-8; CDR3: CASSLYGDYEQYF; DNA: TGTGCCAGCAGCTTATACGGTGATTACGAGCAGTACTTC